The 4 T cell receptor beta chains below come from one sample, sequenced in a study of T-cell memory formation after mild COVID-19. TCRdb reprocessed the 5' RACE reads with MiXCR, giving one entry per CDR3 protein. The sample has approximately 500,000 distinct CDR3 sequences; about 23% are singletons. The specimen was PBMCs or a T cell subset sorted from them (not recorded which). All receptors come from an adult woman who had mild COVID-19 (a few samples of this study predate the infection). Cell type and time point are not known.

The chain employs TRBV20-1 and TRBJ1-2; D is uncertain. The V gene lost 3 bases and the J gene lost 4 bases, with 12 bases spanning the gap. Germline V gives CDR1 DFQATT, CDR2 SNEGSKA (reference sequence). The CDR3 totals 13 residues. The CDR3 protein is CSARNRSGYGYTF. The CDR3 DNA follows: TGCAGTGCTAGGAATCGTTCGGGCTATGGCTACACCTTC.

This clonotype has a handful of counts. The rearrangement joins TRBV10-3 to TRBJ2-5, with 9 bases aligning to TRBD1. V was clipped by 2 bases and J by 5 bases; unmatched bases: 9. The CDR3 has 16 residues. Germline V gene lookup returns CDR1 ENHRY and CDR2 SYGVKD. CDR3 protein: CAISEPPGQGIETQYF. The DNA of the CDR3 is TGTGCCATCAGTGAGCCGCCGGGACAGGGAATCGAGACCCAGTACTTC.

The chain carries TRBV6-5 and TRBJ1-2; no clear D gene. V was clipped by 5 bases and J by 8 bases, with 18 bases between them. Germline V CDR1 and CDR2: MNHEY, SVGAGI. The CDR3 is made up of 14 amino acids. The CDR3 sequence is CASSDRTGIDGYTF. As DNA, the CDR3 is TGTGCCAGCAGTGATAGGACGGGGATCGACGGCTACACCTTC.

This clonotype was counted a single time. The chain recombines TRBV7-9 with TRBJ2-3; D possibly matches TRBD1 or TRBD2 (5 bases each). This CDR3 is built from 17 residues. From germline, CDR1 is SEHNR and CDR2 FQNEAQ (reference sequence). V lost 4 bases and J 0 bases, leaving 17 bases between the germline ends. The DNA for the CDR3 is TGTGCCAGCAGCTCGCTTCAGGGACGGGGAAGCACAGATACGCAGTATTTT. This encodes CASSSLQGRGSTDTQYF. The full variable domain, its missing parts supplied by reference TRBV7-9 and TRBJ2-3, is DTGVSQNPRHKITKRGQNVTFRCDPISEHNRLYWYRQTLGQGPEFLTYFQNEAQLEKSRLLSDRFSAERPKGSFSTLEIQRTEQGDSAMYLCASSSLQGRGSTDTQYFGPGTRLTVL.